Listed below are T cell receptor beta chains from one sample, sequenced in a study of beta chain features in type 1 diabetes. Produced via immunoSEQ multiplex PCR; TCRdb's table is partial and in-frame only. The data show 300,000 to 350,000 clones, around 8% seen once. The source material was central memory CD4+ T cells from blood. Receptor source: a woman aged 18-29 years in good health. The CDR3 runs from the conserved cysteine through the conserved F or W. Fields, in order: D gene, V gene, J gene, clone size, CDR3 DNA, CDR3 protein. The D gene is left open where the match is weak. Clone size appears in some rows only: once, few, many, or a class for an expanded clone.

D gene: -
V gene: TRBV11-2
J gene: TRBJ1-1
clone size: -
CDR3 DNA: TGTGCCAGCAGCCCCTTCGTCAGGCGGCACATGAACACTGAAGCTTTCTTT
CDR3 protein: CASSPFVRRHMNTEAFF

D gene: -
V gene: TRBV28
J gene: TRBJ2-5
clone size: few
CDR3 DNA: TGTGCCAGCAGTTTTCGACGGAATAACCAAGAGACCCAGTACTTC
CDR3 protein: CASSFRRNNQETQYF

D gene: -
V gene: TRBV29-1
J gene: TRBJ2-2
clone size: -
CDR3 DNA: TGCAGCGTTGGCCGGGGAAACACCGGGGAGCTGTTTTTT
CDR3 protein: CSVGRGNTGELFF

D gene: -
V gene: TRBV28
J gene: TRBJ2-7
clone size: -
CDR3 DNA: TGTGCCAGCCGGGAGACCTGGACAGGATTTTCCTACGAGCAGTACTTC
CDR3 protein: CASRETWTGFSYEQYF

D gene: -
V gene: TRBV7-9
J gene: TRBJ1-4
clone size: few
CDR3 DNA: TGTGCCAGCAGCTTCTATGGGAAAGGGGGTGAAAAACTGTTTTTT
CDR3 protein: CASSFYGKGGEKLFF

D gene: -
V gene: TRBV9
J gene: TRBJ2-5
clone size: few
CDR3 DNA: TGTGCCAGCAGCGTAGATGAGGGAACCCAGTACTTC
CDR3 protein: CASSVDEGTQYF

D gene: -
V gene: TRBV27
J gene: TRBJ2-7
clone size: -
CDR3 DNA: TGTGCCAGCAGCCGCTACGAGCAGTACTTC
CDR3 protein: CASSRYEQYF

D gene: -
V gene: TRBV5-1
J gene: TRBJ2-5
clone size: -
CDR3 DNA: TGCGCCAGCAGCTTCTCCAGGGGAGAAGAGACCCAGTACTTC
CDR3 protein: CASSFSRGEETQYF

D gene: TRBD1
V gene: TRBV27
J gene: TRBJ1-4
clone size: -
CDR3 DNA: TGTGCCAGCACCCAGCTACCCGGGACAGGGACTGAAAAACTGTTTTTT
CDR3 protein: CASTQLPGTGTEKLFF

D gene: -
V gene: TRBV7-3
J gene: TRBJ2-7
clone size: many
CDR3 DNA: TGTGCCAGCAGCCCGGCGGCTAGTCCCCAGTACGAGCAGTACTTC
CDR3 protein: CASSPAASPQYEQYF

D gene: TRBD2
V gene: TRBV11-3
J gene: TRBJ2-3
clone size: few
CDR3 DNA: TGTGCCAGCAGCAGCTCTAGCGGGATTACAGATACGCAGTATTTT
CDR3 protein: CASSSSSGITDTQYF

D gene: -
V gene: TRBV6-1
J gene: TRBJ1-4
clone size: few
CDR3 DNA: TGTGCCAGCACCACGGACCCGAATGAAAAACTGTTTTTT
CDR3 protein: CASTTDPNEKLFF

D gene: TRBD2
V gene: TRBV28
J gene: TRBJ2-5
clone size: few
CDR3 DNA: TGTGCCAGCGTTGCGGGAGGTACAGAGACCCAGTACTTC
CDR3 protein: CASVAGGTETQYF

D gene: TRBD2
V gene: TRBV7-9
J gene: TRBJ2-7
clone size: few
CDR3 DNA: TGTGCCAGCAGCTTACCACTAGCGGGATCTGACTACGAGCAGTACTTC
CDR3 protein: CASSLPLAGSDYEQYF

D gene: TRBD2
V gene: TRBV10-2
J gene: TRBJ2-3
clone size: -
CDR3 DNA: TGCGCCAGCAGTGAGGGACTAGCGGAGTCAGATACGCAGTATTTT
CDR3 protein: CASSEGLAESDTQYF

D gene: -
V gene: TRBV9
J gene: TRBJ2-3
clone size: few
CDR3 DNA: TGTGCCAGCAGCGAGGGCGTCAGCACAGATACGCAGTATTTT
CDR3 protein: CASSEGVSTDTQYF

D gene: TRBD1
V gene: TRBV2
J gene: TRBJ2-2
clone size: -
CDR3 DNA: TGTGCCAGCAGGCAACAGGGGGCATTCACCGGGGAGCTGTTTTTT
CDR3 protein: CASRQQGAFTGELFF

D gene: -
V gene: TRBV5-8
J gene: TRBJ2-2
clone size: -
CDR3 DNA: TGTGCCAGCAGCTCCCGGGACTGGAAGAACACCGGGGAGCTGTTTTTT
CDR3 protein: CASSSRDWKNTGELFF

D gene: -
V gene: TRBV5-1
J gene: TRBJ2-1
clone size: -
CDR3 DNA: TGCGCCAGCAGCCCTACACTTGGACAGAGTGAGCAGTTCTTC
CDR3 protein: CASSPTLGQSEQFF

D gene: TRBD2
V gene: TRBV7-2
J gene: TRBJ2-3
clone size: few
CDR3 DNA: TGTGCCAGCAGCCCCCGGTTGAGCGGGAGGGCATTAGATACGCAGTATTTT
CDR3 protein: CASSPRLSGRALDTQYF

D gene: -
V gene: TRBV6-5
J gene: TRBJ2-5
clone size: -
CDR3 DNA: TGTGCCAGCCGTCAGGGGGAGACCCAGTACTTC
CDR3 protein: CASRQGETQYF

D gene: TRBD1
V gene: TRBV13
J gene: TRBJ2-3
clone size: -
CDR3 DNA: TGTGCCAGCAGCCGGGGACAGGGGGCAGATACGCAGTATTTT
CDR3 protein: CASSRGQGADTQYF

D gene: -
V gene: TRBV4-2
J gene: TRBJ1-1
clone size: few
CDR3 DNA: TGTGCCAGCAGCCAAGAGGTGGGCCAGGGAGGTTGGGACCTCCCTGAAGCTTTCTTT
CDR3 protein: CASSQEVGQGGWDLPEAFF

D gene: TRBD1
V gene: TRBV6-5
J gene: TRBJ2-3
clone size: -
CDR3 DNA: TGTGCCAGCAGTAACCAACCTAGACAGGGTTCGCAGTATTTT
CDR3 protein: CASSNQPRQGSQYF

D gene: -
V gene: TRBV7-2
J gene: TRBJ2-3
clone size: many
CDR3 DNA: TGTGCCAGCAGCTTACAGCGGAACACAGATACGCAGTATTTT
CDR3 protein: CASSLQRNTDTQYF

D gene: TRBD2
V gene: TRBV4-3
J gene: TRBJ2-7
clone size: few
CDR3 DNA: TGCGCCAGCAGCCAAGATGGGCGGGAGGCCTACGAGCAGTACTTC
CDR3 protein: CASSQDGREAYEQYF

D gene: TRBD2
V gene: TRBV7-2
J gene: TRBJ2-7
clone size: many
CDR3 DNA: TGTGCCAGCAGCTCGAACCCGAGCGGGAGGTACGAGCAGTACTTC
CDR3 protein: CASSSNPSGRYEQYF

D gene: -
V gene: TRBV7-9
J gene: TRBJ2-1
clone size: few
CDR3 DNA: TGTGCCAGCAGCTTCTCCGGGACACCCGAGCAGTTCTTC
CDR3 protein: CASSFSGTPEQFF

D gene: TRBD2
V gene: TRBV7-9
J gene: TRBJ2-3
clone size: -
CDR3 DNA: TGTGCCAGCAGCTCTATAGCGGGAGTTGGTACGCAGTATTTT
CDR3 protein: CASSSIAGVGTQYF

D gene: TRBD2
V gene: TRBV23-1
J gene: TRBJ2-7
clone size: -
CDR3 DNA: TGCGCCAGCATGGGGACTAGCGGGAAACGGCACGAGCAGTACTTC
CDR3 protein: CASMGTSGKRHEQYF

D gene: -
V gene: TRBV7-2
J gene: TRBJ2-3
clone size: -
CDR3 DNA: TGTGCCAGCAGCTTAGGAACAGTCAGCACAGATACGCAGTATTTT
CDR3 protein: CASSLGTVSTDTQYF

D gene: TRBD1
V gene: TRBV6-5
J gene: TRBJ1-4
clone size: -
CDR3 DNA: TGTGCCAGCAGCAGGGACAGAGAAAAACTGTTTTTT
CDR3 protein: CASSRDREKLFF

D gene: -
V gene: TRBV27
J gene: TRBJ2-7
clone size: -
CDR3 DNA: TGTGCCAGCAGTTTAGCAGGGGCAGCCTACGAGCAGTACTTC
CDR3 protein: CASSLAGAAYEQYF

D gene: TRBD2
V gene: TRBV5-1
J gene: TRBJ2-2
clone size: -
CDR3 DNA: TGCGCCAGCAGCGGGAGACTAGCGGCGGGAGCGAACACCGGGGAGCTGTTTTTT
CDR3 protein: CASSGRLAAGANTGELFF

D gene: -
V gene: TRBV5-4
J gene: TRBJ2-2
clone size: few
CDR3 DNA: TGTGCCAGCAGCCTCCTTTCGGTACCTGACACCGGGGAGCTGTTTTTT
CDR3 protein: CASSLLSVPDTGELFF

D gene: TRBD1
V gene: TRBV28
J gene: TRBJ1-2
clone size: -
CDR3 DNA: TGTGCCAGCAGCCTAAGTCCGGGACAGGGGACCCCCAACTATGGCTACACCTTC
CDR3 protein: CASSLSPGQGTPNYGYTF

D gene: TRBD1
V gene: TRBV18
J gene: TRBJ1-2
clone size: -
CDR3 DNA: TGTGCCAGCTCACCACCCAGAGGGGGCGATGGCTACACCTTC
CDR3 protein: CASSPPRGGDGYTF

D gene: TRBD2
V gene: TRBV28
J gene: TRBJ2-1
clone size: -
CDR3 DNA: TGTGCCAGCAGTCCGGGACTAGCGGGTTGGAATGAGCAGTTCTTC
CDR3 protein: CASSPGLAGWNEQFF

D gene: -
V gene: TRBV6-5
J gene: TRBJ1-5
clone size: -
CDR3 DNA: TGTGCCAGCAGTGAAGCGCCTTCTCAGCCCCAGCATTTT
CDR3 protein: CASSEAPSQPQHF

D gene: TRBD1
V gene: TRBV5-4
J gene: TRBJ2-1
clone size: -
CDR3 DNA: TGTGCCAGCAGCTTGGGACAGGGGAGCTCCTACAATGAGCAGTTCTTC
CDR3 protein: CASSLGQGSSYNEQFF

D gene: TRBD1
V gene: TRBV25-1
J gene: TRBJ1-1
clone size: -
CDR3 DNA: TGTGCCAGCAGTTCCCCAGGGGGCACTGAAGCTTTCTTT
CDR3 protein: CASSSPGGTEAFF

D gene: -
V gene: TRBV2
J gene: TRBJ2-5
clone size: few
CDR3 DNA: TGTGCCAGCGTAACGGGAGCGGCGGAGACCCAGTACTTC
CDR3 protein: CASVTGAAETQYF

D gene: TRBD2
V gene: TRBV28
J gene: TRBJ2-7
clone size: few
CDR3 DNA: TGTGCCAGCAGTTTAAGCGGGACTAATGTGGAGTACTTC
CDR3 protein: CASSLSGTNVEYF

D gene: TRBD1
V gene: TRBV5-8
J gene: TRBJ1-4
clone size: few
CDR3 DNA: TGTGCCAGCAGCTCGGCCAGAGGGACAGGCCTTAATGAAAAACTGTTTTTT
CDR3 protein: CASSSARGTGLNEKLFF

D gene: -
V gene: TRBV19
J gene: TRBJ1-2
clone size: many
CDR3 DNA: TGTGCCAGTAGTATCGGAAGTAGGAGGGGGTCCTATGGCTACACCTTC
CDR3 protein: CASSIGSRRGSYGYTF

D gene: -
V gene: TRBV7-9
J gene: TRBJ2-5
clone size: few
CDR3 DNA: TGTGCCAGCAGCATATCAACAGGGATCGGGGAGACCCAGTACTTC
CDR3 protein: CASSISTGIGETQYF

D gene: -
V gene: TRBV6-6
J gene: TRBJ2-7
clone size: few
CDR3 DNA: TGTGCCAGCAGTACAGGGAAAGGGGAGCAGTACTTC
CDR3 protein: CASSTGKGEQYF

D gene: TRBD1
V gene: TRBV5-4
J gene: TRBJ1-2
clone size: -
CDR3 DNA: TGTGCCAGCAGCTGGGACAGGAACTCCTATGGCTACACCTTC
CDR3 protein: CASSWDRNSYGYTF

D gene: -
V gene: TRBV7-2
J gene: TRBJ2-1
clone size: few
CDR3 DNA: TGTGCCAGCAGCTTAGGCGGAGCGTACTACAATGAGCAGTTCTTC
CDR3 protein: CASSLGGAYYNEQFF

D gene: -
V gene: TRBV7-2
J gene: TRBJ1-2
clone size: -
CDR3 DNA: TGTGCCAGCAGCTTAGGGCCCAGGGACTATGGCTACACCTTC
CDR3 protein: CASSLGPRDYGYTF

D gene: -
V gene: TRBV7-3
J gene: TRBJ2-6
clone size: -
CDR3 DNA: TGTGCCAGCAGCTGGCCAGGGGCCAACGTCCTGACTTTC
CDR3 protein: CASSWPGANVLTF

D gene: TRBD2
V gene: TRBV7-9
J gene: TRBJ2-3
clone size: -
CDR3 DNA: TGTGCCAGCAGTCTTGCTAAGGGGACTAGCGGCACAGATACGCAGTATTTT
CDR3 protein: CASSLAKGTSGTDTQYF

D gene: -
V gene: TRBV20-1
J gene: TRBJ2-3
clone size: -
CDR3 DNA: TGCAGTGCTAGGAGAGATACGCAGTATTTT
CDR3 protein: CSARRDTQYF

D gene: -
V gene: TRBV4-3
J gene: TRBJ2-1
clone size: few
CDR3 DNA: TGCGCCAGCAGCCAAGGGGGCAACGGGATCTTGAAACAGTTCTTC
CDR3 protein: CASSQGGNGILKQFF

D gene: TRBD1
V gene: TRBV10-3
J gene: TRBJ2-1
clone size: few
CDR3 DNA: TGTGCCATTAAGCCCCAGGGGGCGGCTTACAATGAGCAGTTCTTC
CDR3 protein: CAIKPQGAAYNEQFF

D gene: -
V gene: TRBV7-3
J gene: TRBJ2-6
clone size: -
CDR3 DNA: TGTGCCAGCGGCGGGCCCGGAGGCTCTGGGGCCAACGTCCTGACTTTC
CDR3 protein: CASGGPGGSGANVLTF

D gene: TRBD1
V gene: TRBV28
J gene: TRBJ1-1
clone size: -
CDR3 DNA: TGTGCCAGCGGGTGGACAGGGAGGTCTGAAGCTTTCTTT
CDR3 protein: CASGWTGRSEAFF

D gene: TRBD2
V gene: TRBV10-3
J gene: TRBJ2-5
clone size: few
CDR3 DNA: TGTGCCATCAGTGAGTCGGTCTTCGCGGGAGAGCGTGAGACCCAGTACTTC
CDR3 protein: CAISESVFAGERETQYF

D gene: -
V gene: TRBV15
J gene: TRBJ2-3
clone size: -
CDR3 DNA: TGTGCCACCAGCAGGACAGGAGATACGCAGTATTTT
CDR3 protein: CATSRTGDTQYF